Listed here are 17 T cell receptor beta chains from one sample, sequenced in a study of long-term antiretroviral therapy in people with HIV. Version v3.0 of the immunoSEQ assay was performed at survey level. Assay used: immunoSEQ multiplex PCR; TCRdb lists only in-frame clones, some missing. The sample carries some 25,000 clones, around 83% recorded once. This sample comprised unsorted PBMCs, obtained 0.7 years before starting antiretroviral therapy. These receptors were collected from a man aged 25-45 years with HIV.

The count of this clone is one. The chain is built from TRBV19 and TRBJ2-1, with TRBD2 matching 9 bases. The CDR3 contains 15 residues. Germline V gene sequence: CDR1 LNHDA, CDR2 SQIVND (reference sequence). With 1 base clipped from V and 5 bases from J, the junction kept 3 bases outside the gene matches. The CDR3 DNA sequence: TGTGCCAGTAGTATAGGTAGCGGGAGTAACAATGAGCAGTTCTTC. It codes for CASSIGSGSNNEQFF.

CDR3 nucleotide sequence: TGTGCCAGCGGCGGACAGGGGCTTGAAGCTTTCTTT. Translation: CASGGQGLEAFF. The gene calls are TRBV6-1 and TRBJ1-1, with 9 bases aligning to TRBD1. Germline V gene lookup returns CDR1 MNHNS and CDR2 SASEGT. J lost 7 bases, V lost 8 bases, and 5 bases had no gene match. The CDR3 contains 12 residues.

This clone appeared a few times. The chain employs TRBV28 and TRBJ1-1, with 9 bases fitting TRBD1. The ends lost 5 bases at V and 5 bases at J; junction bases unmatched: 9. This CDR3 region has 15 residues. The germline gives CDR1 MDHEN, CDR2 SYDVKM. The CDR3: CASSIPGTGRTEAFF. The CDR3, as DNA: TGTGCCAGCAGTATCCCCGGGACAGGGCGGACTGAAGCTTTCTTT.

The chain joins TRBV7-9 to TRBJ2-2, with D tentatively TRBD2 (5 bases). The germline CDR1 and CDR2 sequences are SEHNR and FQNEAQ (reference sequence). Trimming left V 1 base short and J 1 base short, with 13 bases between. The CDR3 extends over 17 amino acids. CDR3: CASSLGHRAENTGELFF. Here the CDR3 DNA reads TGTGCCAGCAGCTTAGGTCACAGAGCGGAGAACACCGGGGAGCTGTTTTTT.

This clone was counted only a few times. The chain uses TRBV2 and TRBJ1-2; D unclear. Germline values: CDR1 SNHLY, CDR2 FYNNEI. Trimming removed 7 bases from V and 7 bases from J, with 16 bases in between. The CDR3 spans 13 residues. The CDR3 DNA is TGTGCCAGCACCCTCGGGCCGGAGGGTGGCTACACCTTC. It translates to CASTLGPEGGYTF.

The CDR3 DNA follows: TGTGCCAGCAGCGCATGGACGGACTATGGCTACACCTTC. Translating it yields CASSAWTDYGYTF. The rearrangement joins TRBV7-4 to TRBJ1-2; D gene unclear. CDR1 and CDR2 from the germline V gene are SGHVT and SQSDAQ. The CDR3 loop spans 13 amino acids. V shed 5 bases and J shed 3 bases, with 10 bases lying between them.

V is TRBV7-8 and J is TRBJ2-7; D is perhaps TRBD1 (5 bases). V was trimmed by 0 bases and J by 3 bases, leaving 15 bases between them. Germline CDR1 reads SGHVS; CDR2 reads FQNEAQ. This CDR3 comprises 16 residues. In DNA form, the CDR3 reads TGTGCCAGCAGCTTAGCCCCCCGGGCAGGGTTCTACGAGCAGTACTTC. Translating it yields CASSLAPRAGFYEQYF.

The chain joins TRBV7-8 to TRBJ2-1, with D possibly TRBD2 on 5 matching bases. Germline V lookup: CDR1 SGHVS, CDR2 FQNEAQ. Deletions cut 2 bases from V and 11 bases from J, with 25 bases between. The CDR3 covers 17 residues. The CDR3 reads CASSLYGSVTAGLQQFF. Here the CDR3 DNA reads TGTGCCAGCAGCTTATACGGATCGGTCACCGCGGGCTTACAGCAGTTCTTC.

V usage is TRBV28 and J usage is TRBJ1-1; the D gene is possibly TRBD1 (6 bases). Trimming left V 8 bases short and J 4 bases short, with 14 bases between. Germline V lookup: CDR1 MDHEN, CDR2 SYDVKM. This CDR3 spans 13 amino acids. In nucleotides, the CDR3 is TGTGCCAGCGGGGGGACACCTATCACTGAAGCTTTCTTT. Protein sequence: CASGGTPITEAFF.

The chain combines TRBV5-1 with TRBJ2-7; 7 nucleotides agree with TRBD2. V was clipped by 4 bases and J by 2 bases; unmatched bases: 6. The length of the CDR3 is 14 residues. Germline-derived CDR1 and CDR2 are SGHRS and YFSETQ. This CDR3 reads CASSPVGGAYEQYF. CDR3 sequence (DNA): TGCGCCAGCAGCCCGGTGGGGGGGGCCTACGAGCAGTACTTC.

The chain is built from TRBV7-9 and TRBJ2-5, with TRBD2 matching 10 bases. Germline CDR1 SEHNR, CDR2 FQNEAQ (reference sequence). The V segment lost 1 base and the J segment 5 bases; nucleotides outside the gene matches: 10. There are 17 residues in the CDR3. CDR3 in DNA: TGTGCCAGCAGCTTAGTGTTGAATAGCGGGAGGTCGGAGACCCAGTACTTC. Translated, it gives CASSLVLNSGRSETQYF.

V is TRBV7-3 and J is TRBJ1-5; D is possibly TRBD1 (6 bases). Germline CDR1 reads SGHTA; CDR2 reads FQGTGA. Trimming removed 1 base from V and 5 bases from J, with 12 bases in between. CDR3 size: 15 residues. The CDR3 loop reads CASSLIGGRDQPQHF. For the CDR3, the DNA is TGTGCCAGCAGCTTAATCGGGGGGCGGGATCAGCCCCAGCATTTT.

V and J are TRBV5-5 and TRBJ2-6, with D unclear. The CDR3 loop spans 11 amino acids. The germline V gene encodes CDR1 SGHKS and CDR2 YYEKEE (reference sequence). V lost 6 bases and J lost 2, with 0 bases in between. Here the CDR3 DNA reads TGTGCCAGCACTGGGGCCAACGTCCTGACTTTC. Translation: CASTGANVLTF.

The V gene is TRBV5-4, the J gene TRBJ1-6; no firm D call. Trimming pared 0 bases from V and 8 bases from J, leaving 9 bases between. Germline values: CDR1 SGHNT, CDR2 YYREEE (reference sequence). The CDR3 sequence is 14 residues long. The CDR3 DNA reads as TGTGCCAGCAGCTTGGGTTCCCGAGATTCACCCCTCCACTTT. This sequence encodes CASSLGSRDSPLHF.

As regards this clone: One end of the junction fails to match germline, which may point to a read error. The chain links TRBV5-8 to TRBJ2-7; 10 positions match TRBD1. The CDR3 is 14 amino acids. Germline CDR1 and CDR2: SGHTS and YDEGEE. CDR3 protein: CASSFRDRGLLGHF. The CDR3 nucleotides read TGTGCCAGCAGCTTCCGGGACAGGGGTTTGTTGGGACACTTC.

The chain is built from TRBV28 and TRBJ1-2; D perhaps matches TRBD1 (5 bases). Germline CDR1 and CDR2: MDHEN and SYDVKM. This CDR3 is built from 13 residues. The V gene lost 6 bases and the J gene lost 4 bases, with 12 bases spanning the gap. The CDR3, as DNA: TGTGCCAGCAGCGGTTTGGGGGGCTATGGCTACACCTTC. It is translated as CASSGLGGYGYTF.

The chain couples TRBV5-1 to TRBJ1-2; 10 bases map to TRBD1. The CDR3 loop spans 16 amino acids. V trimming: 4 bases; J trimming: 4 bases; junction bases outside the gene matches: 10. The germline V gene has CDR1 SGHRS and CDR2 YFSETQ. DNA of the CDR3: TGCGCCAGCAGCCAAGATTTGACAGGGGGCCGCTATGGCTACACCTTC. Translation gives CASSQDLTGGRYGYTF.